A single sample is the source of the 30 T cell receptor beta chains below, sequenced in a study of blood T cell repertoires in COVID-19. Method: immunoSEQ multiplex PCR; TCRdb's copy keeps in-frame clones and lacks some. Seen here are 250,000 or so clones, roughly nine tenths observed once, and the top ten hold approximately 8.2%. The specimen sequenced was peripheral blood. The receptor source for this set is a man aged 40-55 years with active or convalescent COVID-19.

The rearrangement links TRBV15 to TRBJ2-3; TRBD1 matches at 9 bases. This CDR3 comprises 15 residues. Germline CDR1 is LNHNV and CDR2 is YYDKDF (reference sequence). Trimming took 3 bases from V and 3 from J; bases not matched to a gene: 4. The CDR3 loop reads CATSSGQGKTDTQYF. The CDR3 coding sequence is TGTGCCACCAGCAGTGGACAGGGGAAAACAGATACGCAGTATTTT.

This clone was observed once. The V call is TRBV27, the J call TRBJ2-5; 13 bases match TRBD2. The CDR3 is 16 amino acids. Germline V gives CDR1 MNHEY, CDR2 SMNVEV (reference sequence). The ends lost 5 bases at V and 4 bases at J; junction bases unmatched: 7. This chain's CDR3 is CASSLRTSGGVETQYF. The CDR3 coding sequence is TGTGCCAGCAGTCTTCGGACTAGCGGGGGAGTAGAGACCCAGTACTTC.

This chain joins TRBV11-3 and TRBJ1-6, with D hard to call. V lost 7 bases, J lost 6 bases, and 13 bases lay in between. This CDR3 contains 14 residues. Germline CDR1 reads SGHNT; CDR2 reads YENEEA. The CDR3 sequence: CASTLAESNSPLHF. CDR3 nucleotides: TGTGCCAGCACCTTGGCAGAATCTAATTCACCCCTCCACTTT.

The genes are TRBV10-3 and TRBJ1-1; 8 bases line up with TRBD1. The V gene end was trimmed by 8 bases and the J gene end by 0 bases; junction bases not matched to a gene: 5. Germline V gene lookup returns CDR1 ENHRY and CDR2 SYGVKD. This CDR3 has 14 residues. CDR3 sequence reads: CAIGNRGLNTEAFF. CDR3 coding DNA: TGTGCCATCGGAAACAGGGGGTTGAACACTGAAGCTTTCTTT.

The chain carries TRBV5-1 and TRBJ2-1, with 8 nucleotides matching TRBD2. Germline V gives CDR1 SGHRS, CDR2 YFSETQ. V shed 0 bases, J shed 0 bases, and the junction held 2 bases outside the gene matches. The CDR3 is 16 amino acids. Here the CDR3 DNA reads TGCGCCAGCAGCTTGGACGGGGGGGACTCCTACAATGAGCAGTTCTTC. Encoded protein: CASSLDGGDSYNEQFF.

The rearrangement joins TRBV6-1 to TRBJ1-2; no definite D call. The CDR3 is 13 amino acids. CDR1 MNHNS and CDR2 SASEGT come from the germline V gene. Trimming left V 2 bases short and J 6 bases short, with 10 bases between. CDR3 in amino acids: CASSERPGNGYTF. The CDR3 nucleotides read TGTGCCAGCAGTGAAAGACCGGGAAATGGCTACACCTTC.

The chain recombines TRBV23-1 with TRBJ1-1; 7 nucleotides align to TRBD1. TRBV23-1 carries the ORF label, with uncertain function. This CDR3 has 16 residues. Trimming took 0 bases from V and 4 from J; bases not matched to a gene: 8. In DNA form, the CDR3 reads TGCGCCAGCAGTCAATCGACCAGGGGGTTAGGCACTGAAGCTTTCTTT. Protein sequence: CASSQSTRGLGTEAFF.

The chain uses TRBV15 and TRBJ2-7, with D possibly matching TRBD2 (6 bases). V was pared by 0 bases and J by 3 bases, with 6 bases between. Germline V gene sequence: CDR1 LNHNV, CDR2 YYDKDF (reference sequence). CDR3 size: 13 residues. CDR3 nucleotide sequence: TGTGCCACCAGCAGAGACGGGGGCTACGAGCAGTACTTC. This codes for CATSRDGGYEQYF.

Concerning this clone: The same CDR3 arises from other DNA sequences in this sample as well. This chain connects TRBV5-1 to TRBJ2-3; TRBD2 matches 9 bases. V lost 3 bases, J lost 3 bases, and 5 bases stayed unmatched. Germline-derived CDR1 and CDR2 are SGHRS and YFSETQ. The CDR3 sequence is 15 residues long. This CDR3 reads CASSSGAGGTDTQYF. DNA of the CDR3: TGCGCCAGCAGCTCCGGAGCGGGGGGTACAGATACGCAGTATTTT.

The chain employs TRBV5-1 and TRBJ1-1; weak D call: TRBD1 (5 bases). The CDR3 sequence is 17 residues long. V was clipped by 4 bases and J by 6 bases, with 25 bases between them. Looked up from germline, CDR1 is SGHRS and CDR2 is YFSETQ. This CDR3 reads CASSPRQWGSGFAEAFF. The CDR3 coding sequence is TGCGCCAGCAGCCCCCGACAGTGGGGTTCGGGTTTTGCTGAAGCTTTCTTT. Filled out from reference TRBV5-1 and TRBJ1-1, the complete variable domain reads KAGVTQTPRYLIKTRGQQVTLSCSPISGHRSVSWYQQTPGQGLQFLFEYFSETQRNKGNFPGRFSGRQFSNSRSEMNVSTLELGDSALYLCASSPRQWGSGFAEAFFGQGTRLTVV.

This sequence joins TRBV9 and TRBJ1-2; 10 bases fit TRBD1. The germline CDR1 and CDR2 sequences are SGDLS and YYNGEE. The CDR3 extends over 17 amino acids. Unmatched junction bases numbered 15, after V lost 7 bases and J lost 3 bases. Here the CDR3 DNA reads TGTGCCAGCTCTCGACAGGGGGCCCCTGAAATTCACTATGGCTACACCTTC. It specifies CASSRQGAPEIHYGYTF.

The chain combines TRBV6-5 with TRBJ1-6, with a weak D call TRBD1 (6 bases). Per the germline V gene, CDR1 is MNHEY and CDR2 is SVGAGI. The CDR3 contains 13 residues. V lost 10 bases and J lost 4, with 11 bases in between. The CDR3, as DNA: TGTGCCACCACAGGGCCATATAATTCACCCCTCCACTTT. Its protein product is CATTGPYNSPLHF.

The V and J genes are TRBV15 and TRBJ1-2; maybe TRBD1 (5 bases). The CDR3 covers 13 residues. Germline lookup yields CDR1 LNHNV and CDR2 YYDKDF (reference sequence). The germline V and J ends were trimmed by 5 bases and 7 bases, with 14 bases remaining between them. This CDR3 reads CATSHDSLFGYTF. CDR3 DNA: TGTGCCACCAGCCATGACAGTCTATTTGGCTACACCTTC.

This chain uses TRBV10-1 with TRBJ2-1, with TRBD2 identical over 7 bases. Germline V CDR1 and CDR2: WNHNN, SYGVQD (reference sequence). The ends lost 8 bases at V and 4 bases at J; junction bases unmatched: 2. The CDR3 loop spans 12 amino acids. The CDR3 nucleotides read TGCGCCAGCGGGAGGGAGTACAATGAGCAGTTCTTC. Protein: CASGREYNEQFF.

This rearrangement joins TRBV5-6 to TRBJ2-1; 7 bases line up with TRBD1. Trimming at V came to 1 base and at J to 10 bases, leaving 2 bases not matched to a gene. Germline V gives CDR1 SGHDT, CDR2 YYEEEE. There are 12 residues in the CDR3. The CDR3 bases are TGTGCCAGCAGCTTGATGGGACAGGAGCAGTTCTTC. It translates to CASSLMGQEQFF.

V usage is TRBV19 and J usage is TRBJ1-6; tentative D call: TRBD1 (5 bases). The length of the CDR3 is 14 residues. V was cut by 6 bases and J by 9 bases, with 15 bases left in between. Per germline, CDR1 LNHDA and CDR2 SQIVND (reference sequence). Here the CDR3 reads CASREQGLGSPLHF. CDR3 coding DNA: TGTGCCAGTAGGGAGCAGGGCCTGGGTTCACCCCTCCACTTT.

J is TRBJ2-5 and V is TRBV12-3 or TRBV12-4; 8 nucleotides line up with TRBD1. The CDR3 sequence is 13 residues long. V trimming: 4 bases; J trimming: 8 bases; junction bases outside the gene matches: 6. The CDR3: CASSSGDRTTQYF. For the CDR3, the DNA is TGTGCCAGCAGTTCAGGGGACAGGACCACCCAGTACTTC.

The chain uses TRBV11-3 and TRBJ2-2; 8 bases fit TRBD2. CDR3 length equals 16 residues. Germline values: CDR1 SGHNT, CDR2 YENEEA. V shed 5 bases, J shed 2 bases, and the junction held 7 bases outside the gene matches. Here the CDR3 reads CASSLIAGFNTGELFF. The CDR3 region has the DNA TGTGCCAGCAGCCTAATAGCGGGATTTAACACCGGGGAGCTGTTTTTT.

V usage is TRBV10-3 and J usage is TRBJ1-4; 7 bases match TRBD1. This CDR3 is 14 amino acids long. The V and J ends lost 6 bases and 3 bases, in that order; junction bases with no gene match: 4. Germline V lookup: CDR1 ENHRY, CDR2 SYGVKD. The CDR3 nucleotides read TGTGCCATCAGCGAGGGGGCGTCTAATGAAAAACTGTTTTTT. Protein: CAISEGASNEKLFF.

CDR3 coding DNA: TGTGCCACCAGCAGAGGACTGAATTCACCCCTCCACTTT. This codes for CATSRGLNSPLHF. The V gene is TRBV15, the J gene TRBJ1-6; D is uncertain. This CDR3 has 13 amino acids. Germline assignment: CDR1 LNHNV and CDR2 YYDKDF (reference sequence). V lost 1 base, J lost 7 bases, and 5 bases lay in between. Combining the CDR3 with reference TRBV15 and TRBJ1-6 gives the whole variable domain DAMVIQNPRYQVTQFGKPVTLSCSQTLNHNVMYWYQQKSSQAPKLLFHYYDKDFNNEADTPDNFQSRRPNTSFCFLDIRSPGLGDTAMYLCATSRGLNSPLHFGNGTRLTVT.

The CDR3 DNA follows: TGTGCCAGCAGCCCTCGTGCGACAGGGGTCAACTATGGCTACACCTTC. Translating gives CASSPRATGVNYGYTF. V is TRBV4-2 and J is TRBJ1-2, with 8 nucleotides matching TRBD1. The CDR3 runs 16 residues. The V gene end was trimmed by 4 bases and the J gene end by 2 bases; junction bases not matched to a gene: 9. The V gene's germline CDR1 is LGHNA and CDR2 YNFKEQ.

The chain couples TRBV10-3 to TRBJ2-7; perhaps TRBD1 as D (5 bases). V shed 7 bases and J shed 6 bases, with 16 bases lying between them. The CDR3 covers 13 residues. Per germline, CDR1 ENHRY and CDR2 SYGVKD. In nucleotides, the CDR3 is TGTGCCATCAATACAGGATCTTTTCTCGAGCAGTACTTC. Its protein is CAINTGSFLEQYF.

J is TRBJ2-7 and V is TRBV29-1, with 7 bases aligning to TRBD1. Germline CDR1 SQVTM, CDR2 ANQGSEA. J gave up 0 bases and V 4 bases, and 3 bases lay outside the gene matches. This CDR3 is 13 amino acids long. The CDR3 DNA reads TGCAGCGTTGCGTGGGACAGCTCCTACGAGCAGTACTTC. This translates into CSVAWDSSYEQYF.

DNA of the CDR3: TGTGCCAGCAGCTCCGGGACAGGGGCCGCGGACACTGAAGCTTTCTTT. This gives the protein CASSSGTGAADTEAFF. The chain links TRBV13 to TRBJ1-1, with 10 nucleotides matching TRBD1. Germline CDR1 PRHDT, CDR2 FYEKMQ (reference sequence). J lost 3 bases, V lost 4 bases, and 8 bases had no gene match. The CDR3 runs to 16 residues. Drawing the rest from reference TRBV13 and TRBJ1-1, the complete variable domain is AAGVIQSPRHLIKEKRETATLKCYPIPRHDTVYWYQQGPGQDPQFLISFYEKMQSDKGSIPDRFSAQQFSDYHSELNMSSLELGDSALYFCASSSGTGAADTEAFFGQGTRLTVV.

The rearrangement uses TRBV7-2 and TRBJ2-5; 13 bases map to TRBD2. There are 15 residues in the CDR3. Germline V gene lookup returns CDR1 SGHTA and CDR2 FQGNSA. V lost 6 bases and J lost 4; bases outside the gene matches: 5. The CDR3 protein is CASRLLAGGRETQYF. CDR3 in DNA: TGTGCCAGCAGACTACTAGCGGGAGGGCGAGAGACCCAGTACTTC.

The rearrangement links TRBV6-2 or TRBV6-3 to TRBJ1-5; no firm D call. The CDR3 sequence is 15 residues long. Per germline, CDR1 MNHEY and CDR2 SVGEGT. V shed 3 bases and J shed 2 bases, with 11 bases lying between them. The DNA for the CDR3 is TGTGCCAGCAGTTATGCGGGGTGGCGCAATCAGCCCCAGCATTTT. It yields the protein CASSYAGWRNQPQHF.

This clone was seen once. The V and J genes are TRBV27 and TRBJ2-7, with TRBD1 matching 11 bases. Germline CDR1 is MNHEY and CDR2 is SMNVEV (reference sequence). V lost 4 bases and J lost 1; bases outside the gene matches: 6. The CDR3 consists of 16 residues. CDR3 coding DNA: TGTGCCAGCAGTTCCCGGACAGGGGGCATTTCCTACGAGCAGTACTTC. Translation gives CASSSRTGGISYEQYF.

The chain joins TRBV5-1 to TRBJ2-1; TRBD2 aligns across 8 bases. CDR1 is SGHRS, CDR2 YFSETQ, per germline. V lost 5 bases and J lost 6; bases outside the gene matches: 7. The CDR3 runs 14 residues. The CDR3 loop is CASRLARGGNEQFF. Written as DNA, the CDR3 is TGCGCCAGCAGGTTAGCTCGGGGGGGCAATGAGCAGTTCTTC.

J is TRBJ1-6 and V is TRBV4-1, with a weak D call TRBD1 (5 bases). CDR1 and CDR2 from the germline V gene are MGHRA and YSYEKL. CDR3 size: 15 residues. The V end lost 0 bases, the J end lost 8 bases, and 11 bases lay between the germline ends. The DNA of the CDR3 is TGCGCCAGCAGCCAAGAGGCCACGGGGGATTCACCCCTCCACTTT. This gives the protein CASSQEATGDSPLHF.

The chain has TRBV15 and TRBJ1-2; D perhaps matches TRBD1 (5 bases). From germline, CDR1 is LNHNV and CDR2 YYDKDF (reference sequence). The CDR3 consists of 15 residues. The V end was cut by 0 bases, the J end by 8 bases, with 16 bases between. CDR3 amino acids: CATSRDLSGGGGYTF. The CDR3 DNA sequence: TGTGCCACCAGCAGAGATCTCTCTGGGGGAGGAGGCTACACCTTC.